This entry lists 13 T cell receptor beta chains sequenced from one sample in a study of CD8 T cells in ankylosing spondylitis. A single record per CDR3 protein comes from TCRdb applying MiXCR to the 5' RACE reads. The profile covers 150,000 to 200,000 distinct CDR3 sequences, with 11% appearing a single time and roughly 29% taken by the ten largest. Sequenced: blood, either unsorted or a sorted T cell fraction (not recorded which). The receptors come from a male donor with ankylosing spondylitis or in good health (not recorded which).

In this sample, this clonotype turned up many times. V is TRBV5-1 and J is TRBJ1-1; D remains ambiguous. This CDR3 region has 14 residues. Germline assignment: CDR1 SGHRS and CDR2 YFSETQ. The germline V and J ends were trimmed by 4 bases and 0 bases, with 10 bases remaining between them. CDR3 in amino acids: CASSPDTMNTEAFF. Written as DNA, the CDR3 is TGCGCCAGCAGCCCAGACACGATGAACACTGAAGCTTTCTTT.

This clonotype turned up a few times. The chain couples TRBV19 to TRBJ1-1, with no clear D. V was pared by 3 bases and J by 2 bases, with 10 bases between. CDR1 is LNHDA, CDR2 SQIVND, per germline (reference sequence). The CDR3 has 14 amino acids. The CDR3 DNA reads TGTGCCAGTAGTATCTTCGGAACCAACACTGAAGCTTTCTTT. Translated, it gives CASSIFGTNTEAFF.

This clonotype was counted at least ten times. The gene calls are TRBV3-1 and TRBJ2-2; D not resolved. This CDR3 region has 16 residues. The V end was cut by 0 bases, the J end by 7 bases, with 15 bases between. Germline V lookup: CDR1 LGHDT, CDR2 YNNKEL (reference sequence). CDR3 nucleotides: TGTGCCAGCAGCCAAGATCGCCCCCTAGGCAGCGGGGAGCTGTTTTTT. This codes for CASSQDRPLGSGELFF.

The chain has TRBV19 and TRBJ2-7; TRBD1 aligns across 8 bases. This CDR3 comprises 13 residues. Germline CDR1 reads LNHDA; CDR2 reads SQIVND (reference sequence). J was trimmed by 6 bases and V by 6 bases; bases with no gene match: 7. The CDR3: CASSLGQGVEQYF. DNA of the CDR3: TGTGCCAGTAGCCTTGGACAGGGAGTCGAGCAGTACTTC. The full variable domain, with the rest looked up from reference TRBV19 and TRBJ2-7, is DGGITQSPKYLFRKEGQNVTLSCEQNLNHDAMYWYRQDPGQGLRLIYYSQIVNDFQKGDIAEGYSVSREKKESFPLTVTSAQKNPTAFYLCASSLGQGVEQYFGPGTRLTVT.

This clonotype has just a few counts. V gene TRBV11-2 combines with J gene TRBJ1-1; D call uncertain. V lost 1 base and J lost 6, with 12 bases in between. This CDR3 has 14 residues. Per germline, CDR1 SGHAT and CDR2 FQNNGV. Here the CDR3 reads CASSLVASRAEAFF. CDR3 DNA sequence: TGTGCCAGCAGCTTAGTGGCTTCTCGGGCTGAAGCTTTCTTT.

This clonotype was recorded at least ten times. The gene calls are TRBV28 and TRBJ2-7; 10 bases are a match to TRBD2. The J segment lost 2 bases and the V segment lost 6 bases, leaving 7 bases of the junction unmatched. This CDR3 is built from 15 residues. Germline V lookup: CDR1 MDHEN, CDR2 SYDVKM. CDR3 bases: TGTGCCAGCAGCCCTCCTAGCGGGGGACCCTACGAGCAGTACTTC. Amino acid sequence: CASSPPSGGPYEQYF. The variable domain in full, completed from reference TRBV28 and TRBJ2-7, reads DVKVTQSSRYLVKRTGEKVFLECVQDMDHENMFWYRQDPGLGLRLIYFSYDVKMKEKGDIPEGYSVSREKKERFSLILESASTNQTSMYLCASSPPSGGPYEQYFGPGTRLTVT.

This clonotype was counted between two and nine times. CDR3 bases: TGCAGTGCCAGCGGGGGGCCAGGGACCGGGGAGCTGTTTTTT. Translated: CSASGGPGTGELFF. V usage is TRBV20-1 and J usage is TRBJ2-2, with 9 bases lining up with TRBD2. The trim removed 6 bases at V and 5 bases at J, leaving 7 bases unmatched. CDR1 and CDR2 from the germline V gene are DFQATT and SNEGSKA (reference sequence). CDR3 size: 14 residues.

At least ten counts were recorded for this clonotype. The V and J genes are TRBV7-9 and TRBJ2-4; 7 bases are a match to TRBD1. The germline gives CDR1 SEHNR, CDR2 FQNEAQ (reference sequence). The J segment lost 1 base and the V segment lost 6 bases, leaving 9 bases of the junction unmatched. This CDR3 is 16 amino acids long. CDR3 nucleotide sequence: TGTGCCAGCAGTTTTACCGGGACAGAGGCCAAAAACATTCAGTACTTC. This translates into CASSFTGTEAKNIQYF.

Only a few counts were recorded for this clonotype. The rearrangement uses TRBV27 and TRBJ2-5; possible D gene TRBD2, 6 bases. The CDR3 is 14 residues long. Per germline, CDR1 MNHEY and CDR2 SMNVEV (reference sequence). V lost 7 bases and J lost 3, with 15 bases in between. The CDR3 reads CASTLPQREETQYF. CDR3 bases: TGTGCCAGCACCCTTCCCCAGCGGGAAGAGACCCAGTACTTC.

There are many counts of this clonotype. V gene TRBV7-6 combines with J gene TRBJ1-4, with 8 bases fitting TRBD1. Unmatched junction bases numbered 9, after V lost 2 bases and J lost 4 bases. This CDR3 has 17 amino acids. CDR1 is SGHVS, CDR2 FNYEAQ, per germline. Here the CDR3 reads CASSLRPQGASNEKLFF. The CDR3 region has the DNA TGTGCCAGCAGCTTAAGGCCTCAGGGGGCAAGTAATGAAAAACTGTTTTTT.

This clonotype turned up a few times. The chain combines TRBV7-2 with TRBJ1-2; no clear D gene. The germline V and J ends were trimmed by 5 bases and 7 bases, with 14 bases remaining between them. The length of the CDR3 is 13 residues. Germline values: CDR1 SGHTA, CDR2 FQGNSA. Here the CDR3 DNA reads TGTGCCAGCAGCCCGGGCCCGCCGAGTGGCTACACCTTC. This sequence encodes CASSPGPPSGYTF.

The chain has TRBV11-2 and TRBJ2-3; D unresolved. Trimming cost V 2 bases and J 0 bases, with 12 bases left between them. This CDR3 has 16 amino acids. Germline V gives CDR1 SGHAT, CDR2 FQNNGV. The CDR3 region has the DNA TGTGCCAGCAGCTTAACGGCCCAACAGAGCACAGATACGCAGTATTTT. Residues: CASSLTAQQSTDTQYF.

Many counts were recorded for this clonotype. The chain links TRBV5-1 to TRBJ2-3, with D unresolved. Looked up from germline, CDR1 is SGHRS and CDR2 is YFSETQ. The germline V and J ends were trimmed by 2 bases and 3 bases, with 7 bases remaining between them. This CDR3 contains 13 residues. DNA for the CDR3: TGCGCCAGCAGCTTCTTTACAACAGATACGCAGTATTTT. As protein: CASSFFTTDTQYF.